The T cell receptor beta chain under discussion was sequenced for a study of early stage breast cancer tumors. Turning to the study itself: Among approximately 12 ER+/PR+/HER2- tumors, eight were ductal, four lobular. Study-wide results and caveats: Tumors had about 2.5-fold higher T cell density and higher clonality than adjacent normal breast tissue.

This clone was counted once. Its antigen is undetermined. V gave up 0 bases and J gave up 5 bases, with 11 bases separating them. The CDR3 is 13 residues long. The germline V gene encodes CDR1 GTSNPN and CDR2 SVGIG (reference sequence). Some clones are missing from TCRdb's copy, which holds only in-frame ones; the method was immunoSEQ multiplex PCR. The table shows 65,000 to 75,000 clones, with over 80% occurring only once. Sequencing was carried out using blood. The source is a person aged 35-49 years with breast cancer. V gene TRBV30 combines with J gene TRBJ2-7; D is possibly TRBD1 or TRBD2 (5 bases each). CDR3 region: CAWSVGAQHEQYF. DNA for the CDR3: TGTGCCTGGAGTGTCGGGGCCCAACACGAGCAGTACTTC. Variable domain in full (rest from reference TRBV30 and TRBJ2-7): SQTIHQWPATLVQPVGSPLSLECTVEGTSNPNLYWYRQAAGRGLQLLFYSVGIGQISSEVPQNLSASRPQDRQFILSSKKLLLSDSGFYLCAWSVGAQHEQYFGPGTRLTVT.